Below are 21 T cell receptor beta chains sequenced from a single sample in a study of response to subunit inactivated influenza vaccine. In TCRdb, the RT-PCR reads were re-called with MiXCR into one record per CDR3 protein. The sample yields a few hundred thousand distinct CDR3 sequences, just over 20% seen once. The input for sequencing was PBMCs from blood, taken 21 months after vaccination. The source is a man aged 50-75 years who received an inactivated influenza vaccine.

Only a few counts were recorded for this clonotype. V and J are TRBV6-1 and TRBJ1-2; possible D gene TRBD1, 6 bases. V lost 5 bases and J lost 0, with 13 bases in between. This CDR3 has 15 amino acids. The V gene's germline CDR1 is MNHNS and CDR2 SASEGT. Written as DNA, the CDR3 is TGTGCCAGCAGTCCCCGGACAGTTTCTAACTATGGCTACACCTTC. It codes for CASSPRTVSNYGYTF.

The CDR3: CASSAWDRGLSSPLHF. The CDR3 DNA reads TGTGCCAGCAGTGCTTGGGACAGGGGGTTGAGTTCACCCCTCCACTTT. The chain carries TRBV6-1 and TRBJ1-6; 11 positions agree with TRBD1. The ends lost 4 bases at V and 9 bases at J; junction bases unmatched: 8. Germline CDR1 and CDR2: MNHNS and SASEGT. The CDR3 has 16 residues.

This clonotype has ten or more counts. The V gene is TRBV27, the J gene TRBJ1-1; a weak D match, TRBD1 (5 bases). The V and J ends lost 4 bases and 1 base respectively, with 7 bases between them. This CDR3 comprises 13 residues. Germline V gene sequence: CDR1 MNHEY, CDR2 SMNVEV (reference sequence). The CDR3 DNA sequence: TGTGCCAGCAGTTGGGGCCCGAACACTGAAGCTTTCTTT. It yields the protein CASSWGPNTEAFF.

The CDR3 DNA reads TGTGCCTGGAGTGTGGCAGGCACCGGGGAGCTGTTTTTT. Translation gives CAWSVAGTGELFF. V is TRBV30 and J is TRBJ2-2; D remains unclear. Trimming left V 0 bases short and J 4 bases short, with 6 bases between. The germline CDR1 and CDR2 sequences are GTSNPN and SVGIG (reference sequence). The CDR3 is 13 residues long.

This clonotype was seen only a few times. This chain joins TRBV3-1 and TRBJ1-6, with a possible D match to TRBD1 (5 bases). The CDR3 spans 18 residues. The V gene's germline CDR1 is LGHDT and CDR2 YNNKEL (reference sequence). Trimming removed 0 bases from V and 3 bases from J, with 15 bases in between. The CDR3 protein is CASSQDLGEGFYNSPLHF. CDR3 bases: TGTGCCAGCAGCCAAGATTTAGGGGAAGGGTTCTATAATTCACCCCTCCACTTT. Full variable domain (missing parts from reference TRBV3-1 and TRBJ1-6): DTAVSQTPKYLVTQMGNDKSIKCEQNLGHDTMYWYKQDSKKFLKIMFSYNNKELIINETVPNRFSPKSPDKAHLNLHINSLELGDSAVYFCASSQDLGEGFYNSPLHFGNGTRLTVT.

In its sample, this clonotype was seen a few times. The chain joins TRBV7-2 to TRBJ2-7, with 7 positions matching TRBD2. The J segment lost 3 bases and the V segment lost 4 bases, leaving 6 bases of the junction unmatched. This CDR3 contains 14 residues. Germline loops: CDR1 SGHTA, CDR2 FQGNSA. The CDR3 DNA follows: TGTGCCAGCAGCTCGATAGCTAGCGGCTACGAGCAGTACTTC. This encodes CASSSIASGYEQYF.

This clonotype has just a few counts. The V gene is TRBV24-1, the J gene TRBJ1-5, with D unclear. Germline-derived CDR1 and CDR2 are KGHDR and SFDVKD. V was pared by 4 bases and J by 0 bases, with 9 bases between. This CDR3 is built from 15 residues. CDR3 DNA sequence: TGTGCCACCAGTGACCAAGTCTATAGCAATCAGCCCCAGCATTTT. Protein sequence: CATSDQVYSNQPQHF.

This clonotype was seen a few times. CDR3: CASSPGRISSGNTIYF. The CDR3 DNA is TGTGCCAGCAGTCCCGGACGGATTAGCTCTGGAAACACCATATATTTT. The chain has TRBV12-3 or TRBV12-4 and TRBJ1-3, with no clear D. V was pared by 5 bases and J by 0 bases, with 14 bases between. This CDR3 contains 16 residues.

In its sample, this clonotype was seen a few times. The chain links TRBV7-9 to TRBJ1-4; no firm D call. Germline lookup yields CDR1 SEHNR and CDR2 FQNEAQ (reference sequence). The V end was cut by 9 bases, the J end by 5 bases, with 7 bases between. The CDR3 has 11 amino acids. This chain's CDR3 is CASATNEKLFF. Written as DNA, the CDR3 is TGTGCCAGTGCGACGAATGAAAAACTGTTTTTT.

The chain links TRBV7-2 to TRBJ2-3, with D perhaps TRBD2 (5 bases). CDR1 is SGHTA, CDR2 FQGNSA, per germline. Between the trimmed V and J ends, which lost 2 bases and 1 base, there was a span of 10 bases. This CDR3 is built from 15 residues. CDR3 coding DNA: TGTGCCAGCAGCTTATATAACGGGGGCACAGATACGCAGTATTTT. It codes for CASSLYNGGTDTQYF.

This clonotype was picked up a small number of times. CDR3 amino acids: CASSADSFVTGELFF. In nucleotides, the CDR3 is TGTGCCAGCTCAGCGGACTCTTTCGTGACCGGGGAGCTGTTTTTT. The chain carries TRBV18 and TRBJ2-2, with D perhaps matching TRBD2 (5 bases). The CDR3 length is 15 residues. With 5 bases removed from V and 5 bases from J, the gap between germline ends came to 15 bases. Per germline, CDR1 KGHSH and CDR2 LQKENI.

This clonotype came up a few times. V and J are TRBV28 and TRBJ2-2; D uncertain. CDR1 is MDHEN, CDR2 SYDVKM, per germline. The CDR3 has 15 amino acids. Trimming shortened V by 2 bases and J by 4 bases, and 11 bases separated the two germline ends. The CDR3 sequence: CASSLNGVGTGELFF. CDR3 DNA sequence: TGTGCCAGCAGTTTAAATGGGGTTGGCACCGGGGAGCTGTTTTTT.

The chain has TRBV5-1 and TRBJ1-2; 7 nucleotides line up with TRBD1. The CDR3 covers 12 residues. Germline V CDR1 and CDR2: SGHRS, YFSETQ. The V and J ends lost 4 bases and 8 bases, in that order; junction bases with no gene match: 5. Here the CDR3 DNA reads TGCGCCAGCAGCGAGGGGGCGGGAGGCTACACCTTC. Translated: CASSEGAGGYTF. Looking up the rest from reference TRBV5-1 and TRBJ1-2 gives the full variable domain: KAGVTQTPRYLIKTRGQQVTLSCSPISGHRSVSWYQQTPGQGLQFLFEYFSETQRNKGNFPGRFSGRQFSNSRSEMNVSTLELGDSALYLCASSEGAGGYTFGSGTRLTVV.

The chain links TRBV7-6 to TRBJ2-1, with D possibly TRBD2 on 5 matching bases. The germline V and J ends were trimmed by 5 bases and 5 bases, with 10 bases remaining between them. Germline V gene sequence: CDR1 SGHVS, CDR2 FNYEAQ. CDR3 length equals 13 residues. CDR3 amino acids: CASSAGLNNEQFF. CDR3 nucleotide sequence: TGTGCCAGCAGCGCCGGACTGAACAATGAGCAGTTCTTC. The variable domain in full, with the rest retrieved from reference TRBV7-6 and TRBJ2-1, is GAGVSQSPRYKVTKRGQDVALRCDPISGHVSLYWYRQALGQGPEFLTYFNYEAQQDKSGLPNDRFSAERPEGSISTLTIQRTEQRDSAMYRCASSAGLNNEQFFGPGTRLTVL.

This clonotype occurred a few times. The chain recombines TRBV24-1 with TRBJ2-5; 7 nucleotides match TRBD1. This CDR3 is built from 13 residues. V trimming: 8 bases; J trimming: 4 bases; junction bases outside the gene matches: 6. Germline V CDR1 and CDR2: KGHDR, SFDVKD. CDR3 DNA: TGTGCCACCATGGGCAGGGGGAGAGAGACCCAGTACTTC. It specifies CATMGRGRETQYF.

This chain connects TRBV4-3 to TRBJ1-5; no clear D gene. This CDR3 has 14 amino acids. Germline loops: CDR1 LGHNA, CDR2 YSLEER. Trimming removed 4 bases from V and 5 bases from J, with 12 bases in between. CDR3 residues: CASSLWTDDQPQHF. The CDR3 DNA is TGCGCCAGCAGCCTTTGGACGGACGATCAGCCCCAGCATTTT.

CDR3 nucleotide sequence: TGCGCCAGCAGCTTGGACGGCCAACGTAATGGAAACACCATATATTTT. Protein sequence: CASSLDGQRNGNTIYF. The rearrangement uses TRBV5-1 and TRBJ1-3; D gene ambiguous. V was shortened by 0 bases and J by 3 bases, with 13 bases between the two germline ends. There are 16 residues in the CDR3. From germline, CDR1 is SGHRS and CDR2 YFSETQ.

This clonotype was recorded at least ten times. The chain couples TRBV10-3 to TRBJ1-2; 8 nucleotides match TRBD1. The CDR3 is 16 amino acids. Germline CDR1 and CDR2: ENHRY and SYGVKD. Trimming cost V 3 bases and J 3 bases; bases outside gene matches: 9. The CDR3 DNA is TGTGCCATCAGTGACAACAGGGGGACCTCCCACTATGGCTACACCTTC. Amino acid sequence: CAISDNRGTSHYGYTF.

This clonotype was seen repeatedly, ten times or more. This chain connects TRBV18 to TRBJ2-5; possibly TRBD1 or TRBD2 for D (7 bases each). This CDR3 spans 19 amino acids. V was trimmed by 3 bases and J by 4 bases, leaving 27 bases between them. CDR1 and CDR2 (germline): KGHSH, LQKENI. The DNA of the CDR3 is TGTGCCAGCTCACCCAGGGACAGTTTAATAGCGGGCAGTGGAGAGACCCAGTACTTC. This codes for CASSPRDSLIAGSGETQYF.

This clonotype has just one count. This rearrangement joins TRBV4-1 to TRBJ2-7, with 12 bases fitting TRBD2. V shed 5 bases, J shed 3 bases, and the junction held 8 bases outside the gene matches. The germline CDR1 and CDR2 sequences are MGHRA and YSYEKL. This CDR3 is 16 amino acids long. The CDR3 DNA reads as TGCGCCAGCAGCTATTCCGGGACTAGCGGGCACTACGAGCAGTACTTC. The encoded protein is CASSYSGTSGHYEQYF.

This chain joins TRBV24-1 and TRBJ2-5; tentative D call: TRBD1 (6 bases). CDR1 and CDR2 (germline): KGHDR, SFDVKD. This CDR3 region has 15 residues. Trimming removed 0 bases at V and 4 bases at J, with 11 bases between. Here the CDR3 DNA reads TGTGCCACCAGTGATTTGCAAGGGGGTAGAGAGACCCAGTACTTC. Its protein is CATSDLQGGRETQYF.